Following are 23 T cell receptor beta chains from one sample sequenced in a study of OX40 agonist ivuxolimab in advanced cancers. Sequenced by immunoSEQ multiplex PCR; TCRdb stores in-frame clones only, minus some. The sample includes about 79,000 clones, approximately 90% of them seen just once. The sample was CD4+ or CD8+ T cells sorted from blood, taken in a trial of the OX40 agonist ivuxolimab. These TCRs come from an adult with an advanced solid tumor such as melanoma, head and neck, liver or kidney cancer.

J is TRBJ1-4 and V is TRBV14; 11 bases map to TRBD1. Germline V gene lookup returns CDR1 SGHDN and CDR2 FVKESK. The CDR3 sequence is 24 residues long. V dropped 0 bases and J dropped 0; count of bases not matched to a gene: 21. DNA for the CDR3: TGTGCCAGCAGCCAAGATCCGGCCTGGGGACAGGGGGGATTCGTGACTTCAACTAATGAAAAACTGTTTTTT. As protein: CASSQDPAWGQGGFVTSTNEKLFF.

V is TRBV12-5 and J is TRBJ2-3, with TRBD2 matching over 13 bases. Germline V gene sequence: CDR1 LGHNT, CDR2 FRNRAP. The trim removed 2 bases at V and 2 bases at J, leaving 1 base unmatched. This CDR3 spans 16 amino acids. This CDR3 reads CASGLTSGGATDTQYF. The CDR3 nucleotides read TGTGCTAGTGGTTTGACTAGCGGGGGGGCCACAGATACGCAGTATTTT. Supplemented by reference TRBV12-5 and TRBJ2-3, the full variable domain reads DARVTQTPRHKVTEMGQEVTMRCQPILGHNTVFWYRQTMMQGLELLAYFRNRAPLDDSGMPKDRFSAEMPDATLATLKIQPSEPRDSAVYFCASGLTSGGATDTQYFGPGTRLTVL.

The V call is TRBV5-1, the J call TRBJ2-1, with TRBD2 as a possible D gene (5 bases). CDR1 SGHRS and CDR2 YFSETQ come from the germline V gene. The CDR3 contains 14 residues. Deletions cut 3 bases from V and 8 bases from J, with 15 bases between. CDR3 sequence (DNA): TGCGCCAGCAGCTCCACCCTTAGCGTGGATGAGCAGTTCTTC. Translated: CASSSTLSVDEQFF.

This clone was found once. The V gene is TRBV5-1, the J gene TRBJ2-3; D call uncertain. The V end lost 4 bases, the J end lost 6 bases, and 6 bases lay between the germline ends. This CDR3 is 11 amino acids long. Germline V gene sequence: CDR1 SGHRS, CDR2 YFSETQ. DNA of the CDR3: TGCGCCAGCAGCCCGGGTGATACGCAGTATTTT. Its protein product is CASSPGDTQYF.

Comments on this clone: Other nucleotide sequences in the sample specify the same CDR3. The chain joins TRBV7-2 to TRBJ2-5; TRBD2 matches at 11 bases. The CDR3 runs 14 residues. Germline CDR1 is SGHTA and CDR2 is FQGNSA. The junction had 3 bases not matched to a gene; V was cut back by 5 bases and J by 4 bases. As DNA, the CDR3 is TGTGCCAGCAGCCCCGGACTAGCGGGAGAGACCCAGTACTTC. Translating it yields CASSPGLAGETQYF.

This rearrangement joins TRBV19 to TRBJ1-4; 11 nucleotides line up with TRBD1. The CDR3 is 15 amino acids. Germline assignment: CDR1 LNHDA and CDR2 SQIVND (reference sequence). V gave up 6 bases and J gave up 7 bases; unmatched junction bases: 7. The CDR3 coding sequence is TGTGCCAGTAGGGCCCCCGGGACAGGGGGTGAAAAACTGTTTTTT. Translated, it gives CASRAPGTGGEKLFF.

The V call is TRBV6-5, the J call TRBJ2-2, with TRBD2 as a possible D gene (5 bases). Germline CDR1 reads MNHEY; CDR2 reads SVGAGI. This CDR3 contains 14 residues. The ends were cut back, 3 bases at V and 5 bases at J, with 10 bases in the middle. CDR3 loop: CASSYQRETGELFF. The CDR3 DNA reads as TGTGCCAGCAGTTATCAAAGGGAGACCGGGGAGCTGTTTTTT.

This rearrangement joins TRBV11-1 to TRBJ1-1, with D tentatively TRBD1 (6 bases). Trimming left V 6 bases short and J 2 bases short, with 13 bases between. CDR3 length: 14 amino acids. In germline, CDR1 is SGHAT, CDR2 FQDESV (reference sequence). DNA for the CDR3: TGTGCCAGCAGTCCTAGGGGGGGCAACACTGAAGCTTTCTTT. Its protein is CASSPRGGNTEAFF.

The chain carries TRBV6-1 and TRBJ1-5; 12 bases match TRBD1. The CDR3 has 18 residues. CDR1 and CDR2 from the germline V gene are MNHNS and SASEGT. J lost 7 bases, V lost 2 bases, and 12 bases had no gene match. CDR3 sequence reads: CASSEHLTGTGGFQPQHF. CDR3 nucleotide sequence: TGTGCCAGCAGTGAACACCTCACCGGGACAGGGGGCTTCCAGCCCCAGCATTTT.

The chain is built from TRBV4-3 and TRBJ2-5; D remains ambiguous. CDR3 size: 14 residues. Germline values: CDR1 LGHNA, CDR2 YSLEER. Trimming took off 0 bases at V and 5 bases at J, with 10 bases between the two ends. The CDR3 loop reads CASSQDWNVETQYF. The CDR3 DNA is TGCGCCAGCAGCCAAGATTGGAACGTGGAGACCCAGTACTTC.

The chain joins TRBV7-9 to TRBJ2-2; D possibly matches TRBD1 or TRBD2 (6 bases each). Germline V gene data show CDR1 as SEHNR and CDR2 as FQNEAQ (reference sequence). Trimming removed 7 bases at V and 7 bases at J, with 16 bases between. The CDR3 length is 14 residues. The chain's CDR3 is CASITGARSGELFF. The CDR3 DNA sequence: TGTGCCAGCATTACGGGGGCGCGAAGCGGGGAGCTGTTTTTT.

The V and J genes are TRBV18 and TRBJ1-3, with D perhaps TRBD1 (5 bases). CDR1 and CDR2 (germline): KGHSH, LQKENI. The CDR3 covers 15 residues. V lost 2 bases and J lost 3, with 11 bases in between. The DNA of the CDR3 is TGTGCCAGCTCACCATTCGGGACGGTTGGAAACACCATATATTTT. It translates to CASSPFGTVGNTIYF.

The chain has TRBV7-2 and TRBJ1-2; D is unresolved. CDR1 SGHTA and CDR2 FQGNSA come from the germline V gene. V lost 5 bases, J lost 4 bases, and 11 bases lay in between. The CDR3 runs to 13 residues. As DNA, the CDR3 is TGTGCCAGCAGCCCCCGTGGGTCCTATGGCTACACCTTC. Translation: CASSPRGSYGYTF.

The chain employs TRBV6-1 and TRBJ1-4; no firm D call. Germline CDR1 is MNHNS and CDR2 is SASEGT. The CDR3 is 13 amino acids. Trimming stripped 8 bases from V and 4 bases from J, with 11 bases between. CDR3 amino acids: CASGRAYNEKLFF. CDR3 in DNA: TGTGCCAGCGGAAGGGCTTATAATGAAAAACTGTTTTTT.

V is TRBV10-3 and J is TRBJ2-7; D is possibly TRBD2 (6 bases). This CDR3 is 13 amino acids long. V lost 3 bases, J lost 4 bases, and 10 bases lay in between. CDR1 is ENHRY, CDR2 SYGVKD, per germline. CDR3 region: CAISEEEGYEQYF. CDR3 nucleotide sequence: TGTGCCATCAGTGAAGAGGAGGGGTACGAGCAGTACTTC.

The rearrangement joins TRBV7-9 to TRBJ1-2, with 7 bases matching TRBD1. The CDR3 is 15 amino acids. The trim removed 3 bases at V and 8 bases at J, leaving 12 bases unmatched. Looked up from germline, CDR1 is SEHNR and CDR2 is FQNEAQ (reference sequence). This CDR3 reads CASSFALVGGGGYTF. Written as DNA, the CDR3 is TGTGCCAGCAGCTTTGCGTTAGTAGGGGGCGGAGGCTACACCTTC.

The rearrangement joins TRBV2 to TRBJ1-3, with 8 bases fitting TRBD1. With V trimmed by 1 base and J by 0 bases, 2 bases remained unmatched. The CDR3 is 16 amino acids. Germline V gene sequence: CDR1 SNHLY, CDR2 FYNNEI. The CDR3 DNA reads TGTGCCAGCAGTGAAGAACAGGGGGGCTCTGGAAACACCATATATTTT. It translates to CASSEEQGGSGNTIYF. Combining the CDR3 with reference TRBV2 and TRBJ1-3 gives the whole variable domain EPEVTQTPSHQVTQMGQEVILRCVPISNHLYFYWYRQILGQKVEFLVSFYNNEISEKSEIFDDQFSVERPDGSNFTLKIRSTKLEDSAMYFCASSEEQGGSGNTIYFGEGSWLTVV.

This clone was observed a single time. The chain combines TRBV6-5 with TRBJ1-2; D perhaps matches TRBD1 (5 bases). The CDR3 sequence is 13 residues long. Trimming left V 4 bases short and J 8 bases short, with 14 bases between. Germline CDR1 and CDR2: MNHEY and SVGAGI. CDR3 sequence (DNA): TGTGCCAGCAGTTTGGGGCGGGGAGGCGGCTACACCTTC. Translating gives CASSLGRGGGYTF.

The chain recombines TRBV6-5 with TRBJ1-2; D is unresolved. Germline V gene data show CDR1 as MNHEY and CDR2 as SVGAGI. Trimming took off 0 bases at V and 6 bases at J, with 14 bases between the two ends. The CDR3 consists of 15 residues. DNA of the CDR3: TGTGCCAGCAGTTACTCGAACCCTGGCCAACATGGCTACACCTTC. The encoded protein is CASSYSNPGQHGYTF.

The J gene is TRBJ2-7, the V gene TRBV6-5; D not resolved. Trimming pared 6 bases from V and 4 bases from J, leaving 13 bases between. CDR1 MNHEY and CDR2 SVGAGI come from the germline V gene. There are 13 residues in the CDR3. CDR3 region: CASSLGWGYEQYF. In nucleotides, the CDR3 is TGTGCCAGCAGCCTCGGGTGGGGTTACGAGCAGTACTTC.

In DNA, the CDR3 is TGTGCCAGCAGCTTAGGAAACCTCATGGGATTCGGGGAAAAACTGTTTTTT. It encodes CASSLGNLMGFGEKLFF. The rearrangement uses TRBV7-9 and TRBJ1-4; D is ambiguous. Trimming stripped 1 base from V and 8 bases from J, with 20 bases between. The CDR3 is 17 residues long. CDR1 is SEHNR, CDR2 FQNEAQ, per germline (reference sequence).

This clone was seen only a few times. J is TRBJ1-5 and V is TRBV10-2; D is unresolved. Germline values: CDR1 WSHSY, CDR2 SAAADI. The CDR3 consists of 13 residues. Trimming took off 7 bases at V and 4 bases at J, with 11 bases between the two ends. CDR3 in amino acids: CASTIAGNQPQHF. The CDR3 DNA reads as TGCGCCAGCACCATTGCGGGGAATCAGCCCCAGCATTTT.

The chain joins TRBV27 to TRBJ2-3; D perhaps matches TRBD1 (5 bases). Trimming removed 1 base from V and 2 bases from J, with 13 bases in between. Germline CDR1 MNHEY, CDR2 SMNVEV (reference sequence). This CDR3 is 16 amino acids long. The CDR3 DNA follows: TGTGCCAGCAGTTTATATGGCAGGGCGGCCACAGATACGCAGTATTTT. Translated, it gives CASSLYGRAATDTQYF.